This TCR beta chain derives from a study of beta chain features in type 1 diabetes. This clone was seen more than once but under ten times. Markers CD45RO/CCR7/CD25/CD127/CD95/CD27 served to sort CD4+ naive, central memory, regulatory and stem cell-like memory cells. Germline-derived CDR1 and CDR2 are SEHNR and FQNEAQ (reference sequence). The length of the CDR3 is 14 residues. V gave up 5 bases and J gave up 3 bases, with 12 bases separating them. Expressed TCRB transcripts were sequenced because the entire RNA isolate underwent reverse transcription. Measured with immunoSEQ multiplex PCR; TCRdb has only the in-frame clones, and not every one. The sample yields approximately 250,000 clones, 9.6% seen once.

V usage is TRBV7-9 and J usage is TRBJ2-3; a weak D match, TRBD1 (5 bases). Specimen: naive CD4+ T cells from blood. The sequence derives from a woman aged 18 to 35 in good health. The CDR3 bases are TGTGCCAGCAGCCGCAGGGCATTGACAGATACGCAGTATTTT. Its translation: CASSRRALTDTQYF.